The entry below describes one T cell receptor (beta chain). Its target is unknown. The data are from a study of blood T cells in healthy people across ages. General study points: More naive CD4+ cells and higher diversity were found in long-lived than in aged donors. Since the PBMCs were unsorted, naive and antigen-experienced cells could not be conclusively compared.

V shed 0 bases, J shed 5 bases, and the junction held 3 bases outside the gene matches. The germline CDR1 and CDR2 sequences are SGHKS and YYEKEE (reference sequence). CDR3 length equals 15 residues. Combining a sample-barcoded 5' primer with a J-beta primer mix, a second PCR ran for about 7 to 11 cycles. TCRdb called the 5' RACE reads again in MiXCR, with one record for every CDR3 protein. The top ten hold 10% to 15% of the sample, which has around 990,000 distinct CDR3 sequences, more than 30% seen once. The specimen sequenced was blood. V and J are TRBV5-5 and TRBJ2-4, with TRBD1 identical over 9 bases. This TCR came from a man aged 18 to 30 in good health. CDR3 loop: CASSLEGQGENIQYF. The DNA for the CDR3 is TGTGCCAGCAGCTTGGAGGGACAGGGTGAAAACATTCAGTACTTC.